Below, 29 T cell receptor beta chains from the same sample are listed, as sequenced in a study of blood T cell repertoires in COVID-19 (dated by TCRdb to 2018 to 2021). Library method: the immunoSEQ multiplex PCR assay. In TCRdb, the immuneACCESS table is reduced to in-frame sequences with V and J assigned. These tables do not hold every clone; where another copy was compared, an unresolved V gene accounts for under half, and the others remain unexplained. This sample comprises under 450,000 clones, approximately 89% of them detected only once. The biggest ten clones account for roughly 1.4% of the sample. Sequences were obtained from PBMCs or T cells enriched from blood (not recorded which). All receptors come from a man aged 25 to 40 who had recovered from COVID-19.

The chain has TRBV5-1 and TRBJ2-1, with a weak D call TRBD1 (5 bases). Per the germline V gene, CDR1 is SGHRS and CDR2 is YFSETQ. The CDR3 runs to 17 residues. V was cut by 0 bases and J by 2 bases, with 15 bases left in between. CDR3 protein: CASSLGHGASAYNEQFF. In DNA form, the CDR3 reads TGCGCCAGCAGCTTGGGTCATGGGGCCTCAGCCTACAATGAGCAGTTCTTC. Filled out from reference TRBV5-1 and TRBJ2-1, the complete variable domain reads KAGVTQTPRYLIKTRGQQVTLSCSPISGHRSVSWYQQTPGQGLQFLFEYFSETQRNKGNFPGRFSGRQFSNSRSEMNVSTLELGDSALYLCASSLGHGASAYNEQFFGPGTRLTVL.

The V gene is TRBV6-2 or TRBV6-3, the J gene TRBJ2-5; TRBD2 is a possible D gene (6 bases). Germline CDR1 and CDR2: MNHEY and SVGEGT. This CDR3 contains 15 residues. V was clipped by 5 bases and J by 1 base, with 14 bases between them. In DNA, the CDR3 is TGTGCCAGCAGTACCCGAGAGGGACTCCAAGAGACCCAGTACTTC. Its translation is CASSTREGLQETQYF.

The V and J genes are TRBV5-4 and TRBJ1-1; D is possibly TRBD1 (6 bases). V was trimmed by 2 bases and J by 3 bases, leaving 14 bases between them. CDR3 length: 15 residues. Germline CDR1 is SGHNT and CDR2 is YYREEE (reference sequence). CDR3 DNA: TGTGCCAGCAGCTTTGCAGGGGTAATTTACACTGAAGCTTTCTTT. Translated: CASSFAGVIYTEAFF. Together with reference TRBV5-4 and TRBJ1-1, the CDR3 gives the full variable domain: ETGVTQSPTHLIKTRGQQVTLRCSSQSGHNTVSWYQQALGQGPQFIFQYYREEENGRGNFPPRFSGLQFPNYSSELNVNALELDDSALYLCASSFAGVIYTEAFFGQGTRLTVV.

The chain joins TRBV18 to TRBJ2-2, with D hard to call. The V and J ends lost 3 bases and 5 bases respectively, with 13 bases between them. CDR1 is KGHSH and CDR2 is LQKENI in the germline V gene. This CDR3 is 15 amino acids long. In nucleotides, the CDR3 is TGTGCCAGCTCACCCGGGTCCCAAACGACCGGGGAGCTGTTTTTT. It translates to CASSPGSQTTGELFF.

This clone came up a few times. This chain links TRBV19 with TRBJ1-6, with 7 bases that match TRBD1. Germline V lookup: CDR1 LNHDA, CDR2 SQIVND (reference sequence). This CDR3 has 14 amino acids. The J segment lost 8 bases and the V segment lost 7 bases, leaving 8 bases of the junction unmatched. The CDR3 DNA reads as TGTGCCAGTACCCGACAGGGTGTACATTCACCCCTCCACTTT. This encodes CASTRQGVHSPLHF.

This clone was counted a few times. V and J are TRBV5-8 and TRBJ1-1; 7 nucleotides agree with TRBD1. The germline CDR1 and CDR2 sequences are SGHTS and YDEGEE. This CDR3 is 14 amino acids long. With V trimmed by 4 bases and J by 3 bases, 6 bases remained unmatched. CDR3 sequence reads: CASSPKTGYTEAFF. The CDR3, as DNA: TGTGCCAGCAGCCCTAAGACAGGGTACACTGAAGCTTTCTTT.

The V and J genes are TRBV7-2 and TRBJ1-1; D is ambiguous. Germline V gives CDR1 SGHTA, CDR2 FQGNSA. Trimming removed 2 bases from V and 1 base from J, with 11 bases in between. This CDR3 is 15 amino acids long. The CDR3 is CASSLMAQRNTEAFF. The CDR3, as DNA: TGTGCCAGCAGCTTAATGGCACAGAGGAACACTGAAGCTTTCTTT. Variable domain in full (rest from reference TRBV7-2 and TRBJ1-1): GAGVSQSPSNKVTEKGKDVELRCDPISGHTALYWYRQSLGQGLEFLIYFQGNSAPDKSGLPSDRFSAERTGGSVSTLTIQRTQQEDSAVYLCASSLMAQRNTEAFFGQGTRLTVV.

The rearrangement links TRBV11-2 to TRBJ2-7; D call uncertain. Germline V gene data show CDR1 as SGHAT and CDR2 as FQNNGV. CDR3 length: 11 amino acids. V was pared by 5 bases and J by 3 bases, with 5 bases between. The CDR3 spells CASSIHYEQYF. DNA for the CDR3: TGTGCCAGCAGCATCCACTACGAGCAGTACTTC.

The chain links TRBV2 to TRBJ1-2, with 10 bases fitting TRBD1. The CDR3 is 13 residues long. With V trimmed by 6 bases and J by 7 bases, 5 bases remained unmatched. The germline V gene encodes CDR1 SNHLY and CDR2 FYNNEI. The CDR3 nucleotides read TGTGCCAGCAGAAGACAGGGGGCGCGTGGCTACACCTTC. Protein sequence: CASRRQGARGYTF.

The chain recombines TRBV10-3 with TRBJ1-2; possibly TRBD1 for D (5 bases). Deletions cut 7 bases from V and 10 bases from J, with 22 bases between. This CDR3 has 14 amino acids. Germline V gene sequence: CDR1 ENHRY, CDR2 SYGVKD. This CDR3 is CAIKSGGFWTDYTF. The CDR3 nucleotides read TGTGCCATCAAGTCGGGGGGGTTTTGGACGGACTACACCTTC.

This clone was seen a handful of times. The chain employs TRBV6-5 and TRBJ2-1; 8 nucleotides align to TRBD2. CDR3 length: 14 amino acids. Germline V gene lookup returns CDR1 MNHEY and CDR2 SVGAGI. The J segment lost 5 bases and the V segment lost 6 bases, leaving 6 bases of the junction unmatched. In DNA form, the CDR3 reads TGTGCCAGCAGCCCGGGACTAGATAACAATGAGCAGTTCTTC. It codes for CASSPGLDNNEQFF.

V is TRBV5-1 and J is TRBJ1-1, with D uncertain. The CDR3 has 16 residues. From germline, CDR1 is SGHRS and CDR2 YFSETQ. V lost 2 bases and J lost 3, with 17 bases in between. The chain's CDR3 is CASSFESLLRDTEAFF. The CDR3, as DNA: TGCGCCAGCAGCTTTGAGTCCCTACTACGTGACACTGAAGCTTTCTTT.

This clone was detected only a few times. The V gene is TRBV18, the J gene TRBJ2-1; TRBD2 matches 14 bases. The ends lost 0 bases at V and 4 bases at J; junction bases unmatched: 5. Germline V gives CDR1 KGHSH, CDR2 LQKENI. The CDR3 is 18 residues long. CDR3 nucleotides: TGTGCCAGCTCACCACCGACTAGCGGGGGGGCCGGGTACAATGAGCAGTTCTTC. It is translated as CASSPPTSGGAGYNEQFF.

This rearrangement joins TRBV7-9 to TRBJ1-2; D may be TRBD1 (6 bases). Trimming shortened V by 5 bases and J by 2 bases, and 15 bases separated the two germline ends. This CDR3 comprises 15 residues. The V gene's germline CDR1 is SEHNR and CDR2 FQNEAQ (reference sequence). The CDR3 DNA follows: TGTGCCAGCAGCCAAAAAACAGGGTTAAACTATGGCTACACCTTC. It codes for CASSQKTGLNYGYTF.

Only a few counts were recorded for this clone. The gene calls are TRBV27 and TRBJ1-1; TRBD1 matches at 8 bases. CDR3 size: 15 residues. Trimming took 2 bases from V and 4 from J; bases not matched to a gene: 6. Per germline, CDR1 MNHEY and CDR2 SMNVEV (reference sequence). CDR3 loop: CASSLQGAVRTEAFF. The CDR3 DNA follows: TGTGCCAGCAGTTTACAGGGGGCAGTGCGCACTGAAGCTTTCTTT.

The chain carries TRBV5-1 and TRBJ2-7; weak D call: TRBD1 (5 bases). Between the trimmed V and J ends, which lost 0 bases and 5 bases, there was a span of 15 bases. The CDR3 has 15 amino acids. The germline V gene encodes CDR1 SGHRS and CDR2 YFSETQ. CDR3 sequence: CASSLEGARGDEQYF. CDR3 in DNA: TGCGCCAGCAGCTTGGAAGGGGCCCGCGGTGACGAGCAGTACTTC.

This clone was recorded once. V and J are TRBV28 and TRBJ1-6; TRBD1 matches 7 bases. The length of the CDR3 is 16 residues. J lost 7 bases, V lost 6 bases, and 12 bases had no gene match. Germline-derived CDR1 and CDR2 are MDHEN and SYDVKM. CDR3 bases: TGTGCCAGCAGACCTCGACAGGGCCTAAAAAATTCACCCCTCCACTTT. This encodes CASRPRQGLKNSPLHF.

This rearrangement joins TRBV4-2 to TRBJ1-2; 8 nucleotides agree with TRBD1. Trimming removed 0 bases from V and 5 bases from J; junction bases left unmatched: 5. The CDR3 sequence is 15 residues long. From germline, CDR1 is LGHNA and CDR2 YNFKEQ. CDR3 coding DNA: TGTGCCAGCAGCCAAGATGGTGGACAGGGTTATGGCTACACCTTC. Amino acid sequence: CASSQDGGQGYGYTF.

The chain combines TRBV19 with TRBJ1-2, with D tentatively TRBD1 (6 bases). CDR3 length equals 16 residues. Trimming cost V 6 bases and J 3 bases, with 20 bases left between them. Germline CDR1 reads LNHDA; CDR2 reads SQIVND (reference sequence). The CDR3 loop is CASRVWAGARDYGYTF. The CDR3 DNA reads TGTGCCAGTAGGGTATGGGCGGGGGCGCGTGACTATGGCTACACCTTC. The entire variable domain, with the rest obtained from reference TRBV19 and TRBJ1-2, is as follows: DGGITQSPKYLFRKEGQNVTLSCEQNLNHDAMYWYRQDPGQGLRLIYYSQIVNDFQKGDIAEGYSVSREKKESFPLTVTSAQKNPTAFYLCASRVWAGARDYGYTFGSGTRLTVV.

The rearrangement joins TRBV16 to TRBJ1-2, with D possibly TRBD1 on 5 matching bases. The V and J ends lost 4 bases and 5 bases respectively, with 8 bases between them. Germline V gene data show CDR1 as KGHSY and CDR2 as FQNENV. The CDR3 is 12 residues long. The CDR3 DNA reads as TGTGCCAGCAGCCGCGGGGGTTATGGCTACACCTTC. Protein: CASSRGGYGYTF. Combining the CDR3 with reference TRBV16 and TRBJ1-2 gives the whole variable domain GEEVAQTPKHLVRGEGQKAKLYCAPIKGHSYVFWYQQVLKNEFKFLISFQNENVFDETGMPKERFSAKCLPNSPCSLEIQATKLEDSAVYFCASSRGGYGYTFGSGTRLTVV.

This clone was seen only a few times. The V gene is TRBV6-5, the J gene TRBJ2-1; D is perhaps TRBD2 (5 bases). Germline CDR1 MNHEY, CDR2 SVGAGI. This CDR3 contains 15 residues. Trimming cost V 6 bases and J 4 bases, with 16 bases left between them. CDR3 loop: CASRQLGFGYNEQFF. CDR3 DNA: TGTGCCAGCAGACAACTAGGATTTGGTTACAATGAGCAGTTCTTC.

V gene TRBV4-1 combines with J gene TRBJ2-3; 8 positions match TRBD1. Trimming cost V 4 bases and J 4 bases; bases outside gene matches: 7. This CDR3 has 15 amino acids. Germline V lookup: CDR1 MGHRA, CDR2 YSYEKL. The CDR3 nucleotides read TGCGCCAGCAGCCCACGACAGGGGAGCCCAGATACGCAGTATTTT. Translated, it gives CASSPRQGSPDTQYF.

In regard to this clone: Other nucleotide sequences from this sample produce the same CDR3. The rearrangement links TRBV9 to TRBJ2-3; D might be TRBD1 (5 bases). The CDR3 is made up of 15 amino acids. Per the germline V gene, CDR1 is SGDLS and CDR2 is YYNGEE. Between the trimmed V and J ends, which lost 3 bases and 1 base, there was a span of 12 bases. The CDR3 loop reads CASSATTGGTDTQYF. CDR3 nucleotide sequence: TGTGCCAGCAGCGCTACTACAGGAGGCACAGATACGCAGTATTTT.

The chain is built from TRBV4-2 and TRBJ1-4, with unresolved D. V dropped 0 bases and J dropped 10 bases, with 9 bases sitting between them. The CDR3 is made up of 13 amino acids. Germline CDR1 reads LGHNA; CDR2 reads YNFKEQ. The CDR3 sequence: CASSQDQEAKLFF. The CDR3 bases are TGTGCCAGCAGCCAAGATCAGGAGGCAAAACTGTTTTTT.

The chain joins TRBV19 to TRBJ1-6; TRBD1 aligns across 9 bases. Germline CDR1 reads LNHDA; CDR2 reads SQIVND (reference sequence). This CDR3 is 13 amino acids long. After removal of 5 bases from V and 10 bases from J, the junction contained 3 bases not matched to a gene. In nucleotides, the CDR3 is TGTGCCAGTAGTCGACAGGGGGACTCACCCCTCCACTTT. Amino acids: CASSRQGDSPLHF.

This chain uses TRBV18 with TRBJ1-4; no clear D gene. The V gene lost 3 bases and the J gene lost 6 bases, with 5 bases spanning the gap. The CDR3 is made up of 12 amino acids. Per germline, CDR1 KGHSH and CDR2 LQKENI. The CDR3 nucleotides read TGTGCCAGCTCACCGGAGGATGAAAAACTGTTTTTT. The encoded protein is CASSPEDEKLFF.

The V and J genes are TRBV7-3 and TRBJ1-1; 7 nucleotides agree with TRBD1. V shed 5 bases, J shed 1 base, and the junction held 1 base outside the gene matches. The CDR3 is 13 amino acids. Looked up from germline, CDR1 is SGHTA and CDR2 is FQGTGA. CDR3: CASSRTGNTEAFF. The CDR3 DNA follows: TGTGCCAGCAGCCGGACAGGGAACACTGAAGCTTTCTTT.

V gene TRBV7-3 combines with J gene TRBJ2-1; 13 bases are a match to TRBD2. The CDR3 spans 19 residues. Germline assignment: CDR1 SGHTA and CDR2 FQGTGA. V was clipped by 5 bases and J by 0 bases; unmatched bases: 10. The CDR3 nucleotides are TGTGCCAGCAGCCCTGGACTAGCGGGGGCCCTGAGCTCCTACAATGAGCAGTTCTTC. Translating it yields CASSPGLAGALSSYNEQFF.

The chain recombines TRBV19 with TRBJ2-1; 14 bases are a match to TRBD2. The V segment lost 2 bases and the J segment 9 bases; nucleotides outside the gene matches: 6. CDR3 size: 16 residues. Germline values: CDR1 LNHDA, CDR2 SQIVND (reference sequence). The CDR3 DNA follows: TGTGCCAGTAGTATATTTTCCGGGACTAGCGGGGGTGAGCAGTTCTTC. Protein: CASSIFSGTSGGEQFF.